The sequence of this T cell receptor (beta chain) was determined in a study of high-grade serous ovarian cancer treatment subgroups listed by TCRdb under 2021. Regarding the research as a whole: On average, each sample produced roughly 13,000 sequencing reads and 6,000 to 8,000 unique TCR beta rearrangements. The study profiled TCR beta repertoires in high-grade serous ovarian cancer patients grouped by complete gross resection or neoadjuvant chemotherapy response under a laparoscopic triage algorithm. Of the roughly 30 patients in the cohort, about ten had no residual disease after primary surgery (R0), about ten were excellent NACT responders, and about ten were poor NACT responders. Each patient contributed one primary tumor and two metastatic tumor samples, giving some 90 samples in total. The full study reports these points: Bulk tumor TCR sequencing lacked spatial information, limiting insight into HGSC tumor complexity and diversity. The TCR repertoire analyses centered on CDR3, leaving CDR1 and CDR2 unanalyzed. TCR clonal relatedness was found to be positively correlated with neoantigen level and, by trend, with copy number variation and mutation load derived from whole-genome sequencing. Repertoire similarity ranging from roughly 0.095 to 0.85 was observed between tumors from the same patient, whereas almost no similarity was observed between different patients.

High-throughput TCR profiling via ImmunoSEQ was performed on the approximately 90 tumor samples. The paper's data handling went like this. The repertoire diversity metrics included richness (unique productive sequences), clonality, evenness and relatedness, and the Bhattacharyya coefficient was used to measure similarity between samples. A sensitivity analysis that removed TCRs with fewer than two reads produced consistent conclusions. This immuneACCESS table, as held by TCRdb, lists in-frame sequences with V and J called but not all clones. Of the missing ones, under half trace to an unresolved V gene in checked studies; the others have no known cause. Clone size and V and J calls were adopted from that table, with D and trimming inferred from the DNA. In this sample the table shows 11,000 or so clones, less than 90% of which occur a single time. The leading ten clones occupy 6.6% of the sample.

Collection of tumor samples took place before definitive surgery or chemotherapy. Genomic DNA extraction was performed by the MD Anderson Biospecimen Extraction Resource, and TCR sequencing was carried out by the MD Anderson Cancer Genomics Laboratory. As to this clone: The clone's antigen remains unknown. No base quality information exists; no much larger clone differs at one position.

The TCR comes from a human donor with high-grade serous ovarian cancer. The sample comprised tumor tissue.

The DNA is as follows: TGTGCCAGCAGCCGATCTAGGGACATTTTATCTGAAGCTTTCTTT. This yields the protein CASSRSRDILSEAFF. The rearrangement joined TRBV11-1 to TRBJ1-1, and possibly TRBD1, on 6 matching bases. At the junction V is shortened by 5 bases and J by 6 bases, with 19 bases in between. According to the germline V gene (reference sequence), CDR1 reads SGHAT and CDR2 reads FQDESV. The CDR3 holds 15 amino acids from the cysteine to the phenylalanine. CDR3 DNA only is kept here, 45 bases in frame from base 1.